The 15 T cell receptor beta chains listed next were all sequenced from one sample in a study of T cells after yellow fever vaccination. TCRdb ran MiXCR on the 5' RACE reads and lists one entry per CDR3 protein. The table has around 340,000 distinct CDR3 sequences, approximately 9% seen once. The sample here was PBMCs, taken on the day of the first yellow fever vaccination. These receptors all stem from a man younger than 35 who received the YFV17D yellow fever vaccine.

This sequence joins TRBV10-3 and TRBJ2-7; D gene unclear. V lost 3 bases to trimming and J lost 2 bases, with 8 bases between them. The CDR3 has 13 residues. Germline values: CDR1 ENHRY, CDR2 SYGVKD. The CDR3 region has the DNA TGTGCCATCAGTGAAGGGTCCACCTACGAGCAGTACGTC. This sequence encodes CAISEGSTYEQYV.

This clonotype has a handful of counts. This sequence joins TRBV6-6 and TRBJ2-3; D gene unclear. The CDR3 is made up of 13 amino acids. The germline V gene encodes CDR1 MNHNY and CDR2 SVGAGI (reference sequence). V lost 10 bases and J lost 0, with 11 bases in between. CDR3 bases: TGTGCCACCCAAATCCCGAGCACAGATACGCAGTATTTT. Translating gives CATQIPSTDTQYF.

This clonotype was seen many times. The CDR3 protein is CASSLLEETQYF. DNA of the CDR3: TGTGCCAGCAGCTTACTCGAAGAGACCCAGTACTTC. V is TRBV6-6 and J is TRBJ2-5; D is unresolved. The CDR3 runs 12 residues. Germline V gives CDR1 MNHNY, CDR2 SVGAGI (reference sequence). Trimming removed 6 bases at V and 3 bases at J, with 8 bases between.

This clonotype was counted only a few times. This chain uses TRBV12-3 or TRBV12-4 with TRBJ1-6; D may be TRBD1 (6 bases). The V and J ends lost 3 bases and 5 bases respectively, with 11 bases between them. This CDR3 comprises 15 residues. The chain's CDR3 is CASSFTGAHNSPLHF. The CDR3 nucleotides are TGTGCCAGCAGTTTTACGGGGGCACATAATTCACCCCTCCACTTT.

The table lists this clonotype with many counts. The genes are TRBV20-1 and TRBJ1-5, with 9 bases aligning to TRBD1. CDR1 DFQATT and CDR2 SNEGSKA come from the germline V gene (reference sequence). The CDR3 loop spans 14 amino acids. V was clipped by 1 base and J by 7 bases; unmatched bases: 5. As DNA, the CDR3 is TGCAGTGCTAGAGGGGACAGGGAGGGGCAGCCCCAGCATTTT. Translated, it gives CSARGDREGQPQHF.

The chain employs TRBV5-1 and TRBJ2-5; D not certain. Trimming left V 1 base short and J 4 bases short, with 14 bases between. The germline CDR1 and CDR2 sequences are SGHRS and YFSETQ. CDR3 length: 15 amino acids. The CDR3 sequence is CASSLNPGRAETQYF. Written as DNA, the CDR3 is TGCGCCAGCAGCTTGAATCCGGGCCGAGCAGAGACCCAGTACTTC. Full variable domain (remainder filled in from reference TRBV5-1 and TRBJ2-5): KAGVTQTPRYLIKTRGQQVTLSCSPISGHRSVSWYQQTPGQGLQFLFEYFSETQRNKGNFPGRFSGRQFSNSRSEMNVSTLELGDSALYLCASSLNPGRAETQYFGPGTRLLVL.

This clonotype was detected many times. The chain joins TRBV24-1 to TRBJ2-1; D ambiguous. Germline CDR1 reads KGHDR; CDR2 reads SFDVKD. Trimming removed 2 bases from V and 12 bases from J, with 16 bases in between. The CDR3 runs 14 residues. CDR3 in DNA: TGTGCCACCAGTGATTCCCCGAGTTTATGGACGCAGTTCTTC. This encodes CATSDSPSLWTQFF.

This clonotype was found many times. The chain carries TRBV12-3 or TRBV12-4 and TRBJ1-6; D is ambiguous. The CDR3 is made up of 14 amino acids. The V end was cut by 3 bases, the J end by 0 bases, with 3 bases between. As DNA, the CDR3 is TGTGCCAGCAGTTTTCGCTCCTATAATTCACCCCTCCACTTT. The encoded protein is CASSFRSYNSPLHF.

V gene TRBV6-1 combines with J gene TRBJ1-2; no definite D call. CDR1 and CDR2 (germline): MNHNS, SASEGT. V lost 6 bases, J lost 3 bases, and 11 bases lay in between. The CDR3 contains 13 residues. The CDR3 DNA reads as TGTGCCAGCAGGGGCCGGGCCCACTATGGCTACACCTTC. This gives the protein CASRGRAHYGYTF.

This clonotype was seen many times. The chain combines TRBV7-9 with TRBJ1-4; perhaps TRBD1 as D (6 bases). CDR3 length: 16 amino acids. V lost 6 bases and J lost 0, with 14 bases in between. Germline values: CDR1 SEHNR, CDR2 FQNEAQ (reference sequence). In DNA form, the CDR3 reads TGTGCCAGCAGGGCAGGGGACGGTCCAACTAATGAAAAACTGTTTTTT. This encodes CASRAGDGPTNEKLFF.

This clonotype came up a few times. The CDR3 DNA sequence: TGTGCCAGCAGCGCCAGCGGTTTCTCCTACGAGCAGTACTTC. This sequence encodes CASSASGFSYEQYF. V gene TRBV9 combines with J gene TRBJ2-7; D is perhaps TRBD2 (5 bases). Germline assignment: CDR1 SGDLS and CDR2 YYNGEE. The length of the CDR3 is 14 residues. Trimming took off 3 bases at V and 0 bases at J, with 10 bases between the two ends.

V is TRBV6-2 or TRBV6-3 and J is TRBJ2-2; D call uncertain. The V gene's germline CDR1 is MNHEY and CDR2 SVGEGT. Trimming removed 7 bases from V and 5 bases from J, with 5 bases in between. CDR3 length: 11 amino acids. The DNA for the CDR3 is TGTGCCAGCAAAAGTACCGGGGAGCTGTTTTTT. It specifies CASKSTGELFF.

This chain links TRBV7-3 with TRBJ2-1; 8 bases fit TRBD2. Germline V CDR1 and CDR2: SGHTA, FQGTGA. V was pared by 0 bases and J by 3 bases, with 7 bases of the junction left unmatched. The CDR3 totals 17 residues. In nucleotides, the CDR3 is TGTGCCAGCAGCTTAACCCCCCGGAGCGGGGGCTACAATGAGCAGTTCTTC. The encoded protein is CASSLTPRSGGYNEQFF.

The rearrangement joins TRBV7-2 to TRBJ2-3, with D unresolved. Germline CDR1 is SGHTA and CDR2 is FQGNSA. The CDR3 runs 12 residues. The V end was cut by 8 bases, the J end by 1 base, with 7 bases between. CDR3 in amino acids: CASEPGTDTQYF. CDR3 nucleotides: TGTGCCAGCGAACCCGGCACAGATACGCAGTATTTT.

This clonotype was seen a handful of times. The chain carries TRBV7-9 and TRBJ1-6; D is undetermined. Germline V gene sequence: CDR1 SEHNR, CDR2 FQNEAQ (reference sequence). V was pared by 4 bases and J by 8 bases, with 9 bases between. The CDR3 is made up of 13 amino acids. The CDR3 coding sequence is TGTGCCAGCAGCTCTAGTGGCTATTCACCCCTCCACTTT. This codes for CASSSSGYSPLHF.